This section outlines one TCR beta chain sequence together with its context. In the naive CD8 group, cells lacked CD45RO and were positively selected for CCR7, so terminally differentiated effector memory CD45RA+ cells were left out. This specimen comes from a study of shared clonotypes between healthy human individuals. The assay was immunoSEQ multiplex PCR, and TCRdb's table has in-frame clones only and misses some. The sample carries about 2.1 million clones, roughly 95% recorded once. V was pared by 4 bases and J by 4 bases, with 10 bases of the junction left unmatched. Germline CDR1 reads SGHDN; CDR2 reads FVKESK. The CDR3 consists of 17 residues.

The sample comprised naive CD8+ T cells from PBMCs. This TCR was sampled from a man younger than 30 in good health. Some clones in this sample may be carry-over from other donors' samples. The gene calls are TRBV14 and TRBJ2-1; 10 bases match TRBD2. CDR3 bases: TGTGCCAGCAGCCTACTGGCAACTAGCGGGAAGTACAATGAGCAGTTCTTC. It specifies CASSLLATSGKYNEQFF.